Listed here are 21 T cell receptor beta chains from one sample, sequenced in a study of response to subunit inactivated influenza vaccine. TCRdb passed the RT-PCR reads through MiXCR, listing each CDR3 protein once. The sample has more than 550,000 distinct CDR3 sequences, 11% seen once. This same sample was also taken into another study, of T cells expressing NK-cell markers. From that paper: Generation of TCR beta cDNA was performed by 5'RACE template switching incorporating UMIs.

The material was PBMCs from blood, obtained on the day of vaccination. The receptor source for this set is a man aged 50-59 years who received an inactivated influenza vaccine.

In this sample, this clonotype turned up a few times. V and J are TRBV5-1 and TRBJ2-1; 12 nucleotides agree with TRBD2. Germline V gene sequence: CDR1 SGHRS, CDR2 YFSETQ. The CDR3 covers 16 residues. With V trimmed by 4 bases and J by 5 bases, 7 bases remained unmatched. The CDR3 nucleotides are TGCGCCAGCAGCGTCTTACTAGCGGGGGGAAACAATGAGCAGTTCTTC. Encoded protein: CASSVLLAGGNNEQFF.

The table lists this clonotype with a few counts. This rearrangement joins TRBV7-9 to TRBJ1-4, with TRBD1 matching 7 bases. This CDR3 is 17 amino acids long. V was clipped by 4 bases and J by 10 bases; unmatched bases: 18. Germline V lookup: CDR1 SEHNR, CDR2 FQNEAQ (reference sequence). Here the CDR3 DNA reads TGTGCCAGCAGCTCGACCCCTAGGGCAGGGGGAGTTGGAAAACTGTTTTTT. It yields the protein CASSSTPRAGGVGKLFF. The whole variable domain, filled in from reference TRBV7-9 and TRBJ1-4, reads DTGVSQNPRHKITKRGQNVTFRCDPISEHNRLYWYRQTLGQGPEFLTYFQNEAQLEKSRLLSDRFSAERPKGSFSTLEIQRTEQGDSAMYLCASSSTPRAGGVGKLFFGSGTQLSVL.

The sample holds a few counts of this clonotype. This CDR3 reads CAISESGSSGYEQYF. The CDR3 DNA sequence: TGTGCCATCAGTGAGTCAGGGTCTAGCGGGTACGAGCAGTACTTC. The chain links TRBV10-3 to TRBJ2-7; TRBD2 matches 8 bases. The ends lost 0 bases at V and 4 bases at J; junction bases unmatched: 5. The CDR3 totals 15 residues. Per the germline V gene, CDR1 is ENHRY and CDR2 is SYGVKD.

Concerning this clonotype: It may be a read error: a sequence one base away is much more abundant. CDR3 sequence: CASSLSASGSEQYF. The CDR3 region has the DNA TGTGCCAGCAGTTTATCTGCGAGCGGAAGCGAGCAGTACTTC. The chain links TRBV28 to TRBJ2-1, with D maybe TRBD2 (5 bases). The J call may not be correct, given that the DNA end is closer to TRBJ2-7. The CDR3 is made up of 14 amino acids. Germline V gives CDR1 MDHEN, CDR2 SYDVKM.

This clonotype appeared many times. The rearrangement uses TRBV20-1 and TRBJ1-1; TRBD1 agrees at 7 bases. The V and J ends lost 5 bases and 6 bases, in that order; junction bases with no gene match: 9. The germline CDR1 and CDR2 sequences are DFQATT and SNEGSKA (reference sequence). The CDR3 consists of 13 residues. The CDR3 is CSAVQGRDAEAFF. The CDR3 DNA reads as TGCAGTGCTGTACAGGGGAGGGACGCTGAAGCTTTCTTT.

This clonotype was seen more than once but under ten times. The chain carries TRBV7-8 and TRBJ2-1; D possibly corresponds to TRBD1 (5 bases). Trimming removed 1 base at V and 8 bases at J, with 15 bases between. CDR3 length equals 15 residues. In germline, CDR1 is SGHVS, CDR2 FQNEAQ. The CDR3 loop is CASSLDDRGYHEQFF. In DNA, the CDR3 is TGTGCCAGCAGCTTAGATGACAGAGGATATCATGAGCAGTTCTTC.

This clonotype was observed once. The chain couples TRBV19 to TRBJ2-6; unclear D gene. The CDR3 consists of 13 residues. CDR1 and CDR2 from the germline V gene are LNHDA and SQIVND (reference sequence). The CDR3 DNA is TGTGGCAGCTCAACTTCTGGGGCCAACGTCCTGACTTTC. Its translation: CGSSTSGANVLTF.

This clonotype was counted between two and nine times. In DNA, the CDR3 is TGTGCCAGCAGCCAAGGGGCTTTCGCGGCCCCCTTAGCCCAGTACTTC. Translation gives CASSQGAFAAPLAQYF. The J gene is TRBJ2-5, the V gene TRBV4-2, with unresolved D. CDR3 length: 16 amino acids. In germline, CDR1 is LGHNA, CDR2 YNFKEQ. The V end lost 1 base, the J end lost 9 bases, and 21 bases lay between the germline ends.

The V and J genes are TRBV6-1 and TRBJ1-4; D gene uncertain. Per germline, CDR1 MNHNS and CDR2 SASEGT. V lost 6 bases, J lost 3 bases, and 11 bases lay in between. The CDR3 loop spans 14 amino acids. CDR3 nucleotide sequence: TGTGCCAGCAGACTAGCCGGGTCTAATGAAAAACTGTTTTTT. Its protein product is CASRLAGSNEKLFF.

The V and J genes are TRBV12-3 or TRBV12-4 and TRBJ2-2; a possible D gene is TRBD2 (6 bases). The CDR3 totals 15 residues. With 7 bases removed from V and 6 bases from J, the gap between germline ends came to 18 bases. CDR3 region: CASTGRGSGSGELFF. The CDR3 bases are TGTGCCAGCACCGGTCGGGGGAGTGGTTCCGGGGAGCTGTTTTTT.

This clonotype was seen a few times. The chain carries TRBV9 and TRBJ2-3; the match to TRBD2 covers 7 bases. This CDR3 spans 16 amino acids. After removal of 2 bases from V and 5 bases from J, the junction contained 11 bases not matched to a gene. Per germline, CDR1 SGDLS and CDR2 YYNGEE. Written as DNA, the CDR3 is TGTGCCAGCAGCGTTGGGGGAGGGCCCATAGGAGATACGCAGTATTTT. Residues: CASSVGGGPIGDTQYF.

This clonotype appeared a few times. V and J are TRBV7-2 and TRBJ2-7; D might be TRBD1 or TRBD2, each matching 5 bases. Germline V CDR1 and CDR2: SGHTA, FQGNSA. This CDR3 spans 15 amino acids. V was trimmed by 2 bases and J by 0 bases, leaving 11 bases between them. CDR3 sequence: CASSLSVGPSYEQYF. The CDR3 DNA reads TGTGCCAGCAGCTTAAGTGTGGGACCCTCCTACGAGCAGTACTTC.

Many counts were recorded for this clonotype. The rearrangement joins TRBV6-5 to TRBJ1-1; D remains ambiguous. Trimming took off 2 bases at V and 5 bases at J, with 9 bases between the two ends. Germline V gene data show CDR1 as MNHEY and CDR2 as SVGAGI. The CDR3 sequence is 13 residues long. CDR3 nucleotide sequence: TGTGCCAGCAGTTACATCGCGGGGACTGAAGCTTTCTTT. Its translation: CASSYIAGTEAFF.

The chain's CDR3 is CASSLVLGGVNEQYF. The CDR3 coding sequence is TGTGCCAGCAGCTTAGTATTAGGGGGCGTGAACGAGCAGTACTTC. This chain uses TRBV7-9 with TRBJ2-7; TRBD1 matches at 7 bases. CDR1 SEHNR and CDR2 FQNEAQ come from the germline V gene (reference sequence). The V segment lost 1 base and the J segment 5 bases; nucleotides outside the gene matches: 8. This CDR3 contains 15 residues.

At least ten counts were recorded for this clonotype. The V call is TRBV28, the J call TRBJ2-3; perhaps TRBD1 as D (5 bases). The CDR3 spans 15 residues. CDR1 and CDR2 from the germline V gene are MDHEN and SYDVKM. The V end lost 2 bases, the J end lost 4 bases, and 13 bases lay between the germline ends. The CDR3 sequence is CASSLTQGIPDTQYF. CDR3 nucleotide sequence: TGTGCCAGCAGTTTAACCCAGGGAATCCCAGATACGCAGTATTTT.

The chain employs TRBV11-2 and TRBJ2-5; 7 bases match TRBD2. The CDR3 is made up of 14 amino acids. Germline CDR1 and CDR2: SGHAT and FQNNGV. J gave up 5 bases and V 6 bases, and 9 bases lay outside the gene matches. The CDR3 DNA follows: TGTGCCAGCAGTCCCGGCGGGGGTTGGGAGACCCAGTACTTC. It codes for CASSPGGGWETQYF.

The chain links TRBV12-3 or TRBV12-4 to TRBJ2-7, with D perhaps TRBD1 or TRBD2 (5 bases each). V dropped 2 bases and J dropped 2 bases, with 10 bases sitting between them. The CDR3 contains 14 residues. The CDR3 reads CASSLYLGAYEQYF. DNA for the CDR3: TGTGCCAGCAGTTTATATCTGGGGGCCTACGAGCAGTACTTC.

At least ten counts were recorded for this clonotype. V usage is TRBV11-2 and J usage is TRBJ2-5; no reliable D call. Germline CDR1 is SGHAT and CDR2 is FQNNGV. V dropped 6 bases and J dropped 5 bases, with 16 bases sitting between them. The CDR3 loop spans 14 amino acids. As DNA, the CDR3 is TGTGCCAGCAGTTACGATAGGACCGGGGAGACCCAGTACTTC. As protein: CASSYDRTGETQYF. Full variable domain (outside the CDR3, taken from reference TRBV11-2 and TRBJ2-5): EAGVAQSPRYKIIEKRQSVAFWCNPISGHATLYWYQQILGQGPKLLIQFQNNGVVDDSQLPKDRFSAERLKGVDSTLKIQPAKLEDSAVYLCASSYDRTGETQYFGPGTRLLVL.

CDR3 sequence reads: CAISELDEVPYNEQFF. The CDR3, as DNA: TGTGCCATCAGTGAATTGGACGAAGTACCCTACAATGAGCAGTTCTTC. V gene TRBV10-3 combines with J gene TRBJ2-1; D remains ambiguous. The V gene lost 3 bases and the J gene lost 2 bases, with 14 bases spanning the gap. The germline V gene encodes CDR1 ENHRY and CDR2 SYGVKD. The CDR3 totals 16 residues.

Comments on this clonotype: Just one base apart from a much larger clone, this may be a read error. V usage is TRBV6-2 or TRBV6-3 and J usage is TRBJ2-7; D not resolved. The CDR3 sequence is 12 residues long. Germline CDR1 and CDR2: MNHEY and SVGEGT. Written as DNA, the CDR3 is TGTGCCAGCAGTGTGGGGTTCAACGAGCAGAACTTC. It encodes CASSVGFNEQNF.

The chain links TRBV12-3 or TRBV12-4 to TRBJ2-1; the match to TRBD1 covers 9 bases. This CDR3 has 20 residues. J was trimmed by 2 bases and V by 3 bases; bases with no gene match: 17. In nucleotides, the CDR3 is TGTGCCAGCAGTTTTGCCCAACCCCCGATCACAGGGGGCCCCTACAATGAGCAGTTCTTC. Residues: CASSFAQPPITGGPYNEQFF.